This T cell receptor (beta chain) came from a study of T-cell memory formation after mild COVID-19. Overall study findings and caveats: Whereas later expanders leaned CD4+, clones contracting day 15 to 85 showed a balanced CD4/CD8 makeup.

TCRdb redid the calling of the 5' RACE reads with MiXCR, one entry per CDR3 protein. This sample has about 360,000 distinct CDR3 sequences, with approximately 15% found just once. As to this clonotype: Its antigen is still unknown.

The CDR3 has 12 amino acids. J lost 3 bases, V lost 3 bases, and 2 bases had no gene match. Looked up from germline, CDR1 is DFQATT and CDR2 is SNEGSKA (reference sequence). Specimen: PBMCs or a T cell subset sorted from them (not recorded which). This chain connects TRBV20-1 to TRBJ2-7; 7 bases match TRBD1. The source of this sequence is a man aged 18-30 years who had mild COVID-19 (a few samples of this study predate the infection). Cell type and time point are not known. DNA of the CDR3: TGCAGTGCTAGCTGGGACAGCTACGAGCAGTACGTC. Translation: CSASWDSYEQYV.